These 20 T cell receptor beta chains originate from one sample sequenced in a study of response to subunit inactivated influenza vaccine. Each CDR3 protein is one row after TCRdb ran MiXCR on the RT-PCR reads. The sample lists 450,000 to 600,000 distinct CDR3 sequences, around 7.7% seen once, with about an eighth in the top ten. The material sequenced was PBMCs from blood, taken roughly 24 months after vaccination. The receptor set was obtained from a man between 50 and 69 years old who received an inactivated influenza vaccine.

This clonotype was seen at least ten times. The chain employs TRBV7-9 and TRBJ2-3; tentative D call: TRBD1 (5 bases). The CDR3 is 16 amino acids. Germline V gene lookup returns CDR1 SEHNR and CDR2 FQNEAQ (reference sequence). Trimming stripped 4 bases from V and 0 bases from J, with 14 bases between. DNA for the CDR3: TGTGCCAGCAGCTCCACCCTGGGGCCTAGCACAGATACGCAGTATTTT. It translates to CASSSTLGPSTDTQYF.

The chain joins TRBV6-1 to TRBJ1-6, with 8 positions matching TRBD1. The length of the CDR3 is 19 residues. Per germline, CDR1 MNHNS and CDR2 SASEGT. V lost 5 bases and J lost 0; bases outside the gene matches: 12. CDR3 region: CASSKGTGRPSSYNSPLHF. In DNA, the CDR3 is TGTGCCAGCAGTAAAGGGACAGGACGACCGAGCTCCTATAATTCACCCCTCCACTTT.

The chain carries TRBV6-1 and TRBJ1-6; D is ambiguous. Trimming took off 0 bases at V and 8 bases at J, with 11 bases between the two ends. CDR3 length equals 15 residues. From germline, CDR1 is MNHNS and CDR2 SASEGT. CDR3 in amino acids: CASSEAIGGYSPLHF. For the CDR3, the DNA is TGTGCCAGCAGTGAAGCGATAGGAGGCTATTCACCCCTCCACTTT.

The chain uses TRBV4-1 and TRBJ2-7; 10 nucleotides agree with TRBD1. The CDR3 covers 15 residues. Germline V CDR1 and CDR2: MGHRA, YSYEKL. Losses at the gene ends were 2 bases for V and 7 bases for J; bases not matched to a gene: 8. The CDR3 coding sequence is TGCGCCAGCAGCCAACGACAGGGGGCTTCGGGGGAGCAGTACTTC. Amino acid sequence: CASSQRQGASGEQYF.

This clonotype appeared a few times. The genes are TRBV19 and TRBJ2-2, with 7 nucleotides matching TRBD2. There are 14 residues in the CDR3. Losses at the gene ends were 3 bases for V and 4 bases for J; bases not matched to a gene: 2. CDR1 and CDR2 (germline): LNHDA, SQIVND (reference sequence). The CDR3 spells CASSMPGGTGELFF. The DNA of the CDR3 is TGTGCCAGTAGTATGCCGGGGGGCACCGGGGAGCTGTTTTTT.

This clonotype was recorded at least ten times. J is TRBJ2-3 and V is TRBV20-1; perhaps TRBD2 as D (6 bases). Germline CDR1 DFQATT, CDR2 SNEGSKA (reference sequence). The CDR3 is made up of 12 amino acids. V dropped 6 bases and J dropped 6 bases, with 13 bases sitting between them. As DNA, the CDR3 is TGCAGTGCCACGGGACTGGGGGATACGCAGTATTTT. Amino acids: CSATGLGDTQYF.

This clonotype has a handful of counts. The CDR3 DNA reads as TGTGCCAGCAGCGTAGCTACGGTCCAGGTAGGAGATACGCAGTATTTT. Amino acid sequence: CASSVATVQVGDTQYF. The chain combines TRBV9 with TRBJ2-3; D is unresolved. V lost 0 bases and J 5 bases, leaving 16 bases between the germline ends. Germline lookup yields CDR1 SGDLS and CDR2 YYNGEE. This CDR3 is 16 amino acids long. Based on the CDR3 plus reference TRBV9 and TRBJ2-3, the full variable domain is DSGVTQTPKHLITATGQRVTLRCSPRSGDLSVYWYQQSLDQGLQFLIQYYNGEERAKGNILERFSAQQFPDLHSELNLSSLELGDSALYFCASSVATVQVGDTQYFGPGTRLTVL.

This clonotype was observed a handful of times. This rearrangement joins TRBV9 to TRBJ2-1; D may correspond to TRBD1 or TRBD2 (5 bases each). V gave up 4 bases and J gave up 12 bases, with 20 bases separating them. This CDR3 contains 14 residues. Germline V gene data show CDR1 as SGDLS and CDR2 as YYNGEE. CDR3: CASSSRNGASGQFF. The CDR3 nucleotides are TGTGCCAGCAGCTCTCGCAACGGGGCCAGCGGGCAGTTCTTC.

This clonotype was found a few times. V is TRBV5-1 and J is TRBJ2-5, with a tentative D call TRBD1 (6 bases). Germline loops: CDR1 SGHRS, CDR2 YFSETQ. This CDR3 is 14 amino acids long. Trimming took off 4 bases at V and 2 bases at J, with 12 bases between the two ends. The CDR3 sequence is CASSPYQGQETQYF. The CDR3, as DNA: TGCGCCAGCAGCCCCTACCAGGGGCAAGAGACCCAGTACTTC.

This clonotype was observed many times. The chain couples TRBV7-8 to TRBJ2-3, with D possibly TRBD2 on 6 matching bases. Between the trimmed V and J ends, which lost 1 base and 4 bases, there was a span of 18 bases. Germline-derived CDR1 and CDR2 are SGHVS and FQNEAQ. CDR3 length: 17 amino acids. The CDR3 spells CASSLVPGTGVADTQYF. For the CDR3, the DNA is TGTGCCAGCAGCTTAGTACCGGGGACTGGGGTGGCAGATACGCAGTATTTT.

In its sample, this clonotype was seen many times. CDR3 in DNA: TGTGCCAGCAGCCCCCTTGTGGATACGCAGTATTTT. It specifies CASSPLVDTQYF. The chain uses TRBV7-9 and TRBJ2-3, with D uncertain. Deletions cut 5 bases from V and 6 bases from J, with 9 bases between. Germline V CDR1 and CDR2: SEHNR, FQNEAQ (reference sequence). This CDR3 has 12 amino acids.

This clonotype has at least ten counts. V usage is TRBV5-1 and J usage is TRBJ2-4; D uncertain. Germline V CDR1 and CDR2: SGHRS, YFSETQ. The V and J ends lost 3 bases and 9 bases respectively, with 22 bases between them. The CDR3 covers 16 residues. CDR3 sequence: CASSSLALVVDGIQYF. The CDR3, as DNA: TGCGCCAGCAGCTCCCTGGCATTAGTAGTTGACGGCATTCAGTACTTC.

This chain uses TRBV6-1 with TRBJ2-5; D gene uncertain. The CDR3 has 14 residues. V was pared by 6 bases and J by 5 bases, with 16 bases between. CDR1 and CDR2 (germline): MNHNS, SASEGT. CDR3 nucleotides: TGTGCCAGCAGCCGCCTTGTCATAGAGGAGACCCAGTACTTC. The encoded protein is CASSRLVIEETQYF.

This clonotype came up many times. The CDR3: CSARGSDLAQYF. In nucleotides, the CDR3 is TGCAGTGCTAGAGGGTCCGATCTCGCCCAGTACTTC. The gene calls are TRBV20-1 and TRBJ2-5; no clear D. V shed 1 base and J shed 9 bases, with 12 bases lying between them. The CDR3 has 12 residues. The germline V gene has CDR1 DFQATT and CDR2 SNEGSKA (reference sequence).

The chain employs TRBV7-9 and TRBJ1-6, with D hard to call. The CDR3 is 15 residues long. Germline-derived CDR1 and CDR2 are SEHNR and FQNEAQ (reference sequence). The V end lost 2 bases, the J end lost 5 bases, and 10 bases lay between the germline ends. DNA of the CDR3: TGTGCCAGCAGCTTACCGGCAGGCCATAATTCACCCCTCCACTTT. Its protein product is CASSLPAGHNSPLHF.

This clonotype was detected many times. The V gene is TRBV10-3, the J gene TRBJ2-5, with D unclear. The germline V gene has CDR1 ENHRY and CDR2 SYGVKD. Deletions cut 3 bases from V and 2 bases from J, with 13 bases between. CDR3 length: 15 amino acids. The CDR3 is CAISDLGRAQETQYF. Written as DNA, the CDR3 is TGTGCCATCAGTGATTTGGGCAGAGCACAAGAGACCCAGTACTTC.

This clonotype was picked up many times. J is TRBJ2-3 and V is TRBV9; 7 bases are a match to TRBD2. V was clipped by 4 bases and J by 6 bases; unmatched bases: 11. This CDR3 contains 15 residues. Germline-derived CDR1 and CDR2 are SGDLS and YYNGEE. The CDR3 here is CASSPILLAIDTQYF. The CDR3 DNA follows: TGTGCCAGCAGCCCCATTTTACTAGCGATTGATACGCAGTATTTT. The complete variable domain, with remaining parts taken from reference TRBV9 and TRBJ2-3, reads DSGVTQTPKHLITATGQRVTLRCSPRSGDLSVYWYQQSLDQGLQFLIQYYNGEERAKGNILERFSAQQFPDLHSELNLSSLELGDSALYFCASSPILLAIDTQYFGPGTRLTVL.

V and J are TRBV7-2 and TRBJ2-1; D is perhaps TRBD1 or TRBD2 (6 bases each). Germline-derived CDR1 and CDR2 are SGHTA and FQGNSA. The ends were cut back, 1 base at V and 6 bases at J, with 16 bases in the middle. The CDR3 is 16 residues long. DNA for the CDR3: TGTGCCAGCAGCTTAGAGGGGGACTCGGGTCGCAATGAGCAGTTCTTC. It encodes CASSLEGDSGRNEQFF. The variable domain in full, completed from reference TRBV7-2 and TRBJ2-1, reads GAGVSQSPSNKVTEKGKDVELRCDPISGHTALYWYRQSLGQGLEFLIYFQGNSAPDKSGLPSDRFSAERTGGSVSTLTIQRTQQEDSAVYLCASSLEGDSGRNEQFFGPGTRLTVL.

This clonotype turned up a few times. The chain carries TRBV24-1 and TRBJ2-1; TRBD2 matches at 8 bases. With 4 bases clipped from V and 1 base from J, the junction kept 5 bases outside the gene matches. This CDR3 comprises 16 residues. Germline V gene data show CDR1 as KGHDR and CDR2 as SFDVKD. CDR3 amino acids: CATSDHTSGSYNEQFF. CDR3 DNA: TGTGCCACCAGTGACCACACTAGCGGATCCTACAATGAGCAGTTCTTC.

This clonotype came up many times. The gene calls are TRBV11-1 and TRBJ2-3; tentative D call: TRBD2 (5 bases). The V gene's germline CDR1 is SGHAT and CDR2 FQDESV (reference sequence). The length of the CDR3 is 18 residues. Trimming stripped 4 bases from V and 2 bases from J, with 22 bases between. CDR3 loop: CASSSTTGVRHLTDTQYF. The CDR3 DNA follows: TGTGCCAGCAGCTCTACTACCGGGGTCCGACATCTCACAGATACGCAGTATTTT.